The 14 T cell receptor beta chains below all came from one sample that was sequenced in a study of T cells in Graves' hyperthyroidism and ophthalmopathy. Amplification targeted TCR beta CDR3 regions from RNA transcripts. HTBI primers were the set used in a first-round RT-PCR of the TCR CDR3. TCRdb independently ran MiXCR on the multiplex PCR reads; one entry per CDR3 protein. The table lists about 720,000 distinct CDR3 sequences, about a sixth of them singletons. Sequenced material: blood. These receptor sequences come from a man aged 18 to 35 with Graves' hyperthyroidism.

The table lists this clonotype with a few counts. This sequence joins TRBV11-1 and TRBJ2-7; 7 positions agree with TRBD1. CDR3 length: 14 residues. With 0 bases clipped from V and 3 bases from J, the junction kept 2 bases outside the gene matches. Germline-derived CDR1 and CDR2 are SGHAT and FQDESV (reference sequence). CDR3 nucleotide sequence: TGTGCCAGCAGCTTAGCGGGACAGCGCTACGAGCAGTACTTC. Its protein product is CASSLAGQRYEQYF.

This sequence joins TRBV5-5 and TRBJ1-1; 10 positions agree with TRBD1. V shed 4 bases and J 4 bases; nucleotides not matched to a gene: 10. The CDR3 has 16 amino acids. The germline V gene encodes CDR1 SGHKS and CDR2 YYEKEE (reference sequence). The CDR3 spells CASSLGDRGFGTEAFF. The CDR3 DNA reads TGTGCCAGCAGCCTCGGGGACAGGGGATTCGGCACTGAAGCTTTCTTT.

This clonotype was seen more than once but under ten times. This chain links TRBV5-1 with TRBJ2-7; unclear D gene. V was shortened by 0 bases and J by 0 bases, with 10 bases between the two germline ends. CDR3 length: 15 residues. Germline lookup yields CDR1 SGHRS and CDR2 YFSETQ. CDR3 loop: CASSLEALSSYEQYF. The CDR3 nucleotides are TGCGCCAGCAGCTTGGAGGCCCTGAGCTCCTACGAGCAGTACTTC.

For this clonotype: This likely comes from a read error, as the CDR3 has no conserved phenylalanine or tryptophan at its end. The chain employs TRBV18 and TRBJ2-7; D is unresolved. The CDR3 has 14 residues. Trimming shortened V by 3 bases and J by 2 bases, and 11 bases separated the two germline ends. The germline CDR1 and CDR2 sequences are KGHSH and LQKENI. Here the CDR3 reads CASSPLRTAYEQYL. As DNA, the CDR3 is TGTGCCAGCTCACCGCTCAGGACCGCCTACGAGCAGTACCTC.

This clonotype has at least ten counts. This CDR3 is CSVELAGEVGTDTQYF. The CDR3 DNA follows: TGCAGCGTAGAACTAGCGGGAGAGGTTGGTACAGATACGCAGTATTTT. The chain links TRBV29-1 to TRBJ2-3; 11 nucleotides line up with TRBD2. This CDR3 is 16 amino acids long. Looked up from germline, CDR1 is SQVTM and CDR2 is ANQGSEA. V gave up 6 bases and J gave up 3 bases; unmatched junction bases: 11.

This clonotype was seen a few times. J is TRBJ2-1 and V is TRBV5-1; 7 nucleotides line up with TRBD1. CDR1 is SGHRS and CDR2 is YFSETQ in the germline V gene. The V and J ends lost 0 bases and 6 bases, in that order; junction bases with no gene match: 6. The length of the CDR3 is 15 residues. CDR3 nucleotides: TGCGCCAGCAGCTTGGACAGGGGAGCCGTCAATGAGCAGTTCTTC. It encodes CASSLDRGAVNEQFF.

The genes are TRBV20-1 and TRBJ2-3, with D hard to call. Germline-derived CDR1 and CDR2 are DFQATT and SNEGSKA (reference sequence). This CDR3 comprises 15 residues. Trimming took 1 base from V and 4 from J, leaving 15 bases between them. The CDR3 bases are TGCAGTGCTAGAGGAGGACCGAGCCGTCCAGATACGCAGTATTTT. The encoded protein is CSARGGPSRPDTQYF.

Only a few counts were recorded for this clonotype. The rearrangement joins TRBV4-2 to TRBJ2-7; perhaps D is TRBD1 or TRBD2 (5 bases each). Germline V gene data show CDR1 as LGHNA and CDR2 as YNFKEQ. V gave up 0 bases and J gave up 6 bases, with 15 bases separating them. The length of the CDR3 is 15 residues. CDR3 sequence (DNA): TGTGCCAGCAGCCAAGACGGGACCGGGACCTGCGAGCAGTACTTC. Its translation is CASSQDGTGTCEQYF.

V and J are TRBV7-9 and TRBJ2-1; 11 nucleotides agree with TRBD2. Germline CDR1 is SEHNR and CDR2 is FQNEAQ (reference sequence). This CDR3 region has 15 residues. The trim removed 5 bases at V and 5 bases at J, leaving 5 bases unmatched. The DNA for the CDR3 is TGTGCCAGCAGCGTCGGACTAGCGGGCAACAATGAGCAGTTCTTC. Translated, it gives CASSVGLAGNNEQFF.

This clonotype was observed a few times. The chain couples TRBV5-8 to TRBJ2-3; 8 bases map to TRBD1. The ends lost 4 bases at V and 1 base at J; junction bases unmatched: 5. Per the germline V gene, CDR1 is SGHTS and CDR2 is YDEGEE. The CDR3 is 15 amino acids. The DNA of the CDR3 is TGTGCCAGCAGCGCCACGACAGGGGGCACAGATACGCAGTATTTT. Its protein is CASSATTGGTDTQYF.

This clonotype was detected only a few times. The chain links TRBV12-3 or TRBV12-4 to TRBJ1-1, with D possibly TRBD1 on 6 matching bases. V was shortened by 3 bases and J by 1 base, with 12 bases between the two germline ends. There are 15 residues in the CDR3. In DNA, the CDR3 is TGTGCCAGCAGTTTTCCGGGACAATCGAACACTGAAGCTTTCTTT. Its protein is CASSFPGQSNTEAFF.

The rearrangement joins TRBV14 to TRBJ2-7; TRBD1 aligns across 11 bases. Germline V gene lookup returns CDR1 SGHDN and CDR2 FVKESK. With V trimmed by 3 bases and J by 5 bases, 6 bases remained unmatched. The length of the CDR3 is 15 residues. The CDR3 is CASSHRTGGFDEQYF. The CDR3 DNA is TGTGCCAGCAGCCATCGGACAGGGGGCTTCGACGAGCAGTACTTC. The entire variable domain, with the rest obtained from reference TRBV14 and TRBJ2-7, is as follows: EAGVTQFPSHSVIEKGQTVTLRCDPISGHDNLYWYRRVMGKEIKFLLHFVKESKQDESGMPNNRFLAERTGGTYSTLKVQPAELEDSGVYFCASSHRTGGFDEQYFGPGTRLTVT.

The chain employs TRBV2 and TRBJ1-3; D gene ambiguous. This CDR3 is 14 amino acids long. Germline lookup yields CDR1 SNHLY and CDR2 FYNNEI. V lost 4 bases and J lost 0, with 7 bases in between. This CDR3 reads CASSGLVSGNTIYF. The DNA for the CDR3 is TGTGCCAGCAGTGGGTTGGTCTCTGGAAACACCATATATTTT. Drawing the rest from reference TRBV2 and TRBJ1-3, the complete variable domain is EPEVTQTPSHQVTQMGQEVILRCVPISNHLYFYWYRQILGQKVEFLVSFYNNEISEKSEIFDDQFSVERPDGSNFTLKIRSTKLEDSAMYFCASSGLVSGNTIYFGEGSWLTVV.

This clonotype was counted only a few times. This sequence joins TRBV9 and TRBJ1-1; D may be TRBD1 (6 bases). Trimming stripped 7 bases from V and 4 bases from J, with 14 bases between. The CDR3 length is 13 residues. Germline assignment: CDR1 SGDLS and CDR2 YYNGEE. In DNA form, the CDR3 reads TGTGCCAGCGGGGGGGGGGCGGGCACTGAAGCTTTCTTT. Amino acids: CASGGGAGTEAFF.